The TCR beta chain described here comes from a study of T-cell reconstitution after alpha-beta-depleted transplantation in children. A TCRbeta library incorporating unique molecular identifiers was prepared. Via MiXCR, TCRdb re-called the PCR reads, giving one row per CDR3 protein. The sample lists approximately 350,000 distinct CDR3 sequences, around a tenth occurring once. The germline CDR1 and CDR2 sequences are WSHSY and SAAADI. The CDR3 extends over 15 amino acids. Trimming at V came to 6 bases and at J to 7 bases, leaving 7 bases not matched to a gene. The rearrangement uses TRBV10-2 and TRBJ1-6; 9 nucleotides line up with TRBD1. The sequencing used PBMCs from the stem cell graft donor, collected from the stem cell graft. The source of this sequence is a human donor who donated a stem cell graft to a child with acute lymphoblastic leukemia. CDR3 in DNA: TGCGCCAGCAGGGAACAGGGGGCGTTGAATTCACCCCTCCACTTT. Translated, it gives CASREQGALNSPLHF.